This T cell receptor (beta chain) stems from a study of control samples from healthy donors and cancer patients. There are 14 residues in the CDR3. Germline V gene sequence: CDR1 SNHLY, CDR2 FYNNEI. The V end was cut by 3 bases, the J end by 7 bases, with 10 bases between. TCRdb's table, derived via immunoSEQ multiplex PCR, lists solely in-frame clones and lacks some. The sample consists of roughly 130,000 clones, 91% of them appearing once. This clonotype was sampled from a man aged 18 to 35 in good health. The sample was blood. The chain is built from TRBV2 and TRBJ1-6; tentatively, D is TRBD1 (5 bases). In nucleotides, the CDR3 is TGTGCCAGCAGTGAGGCGGGGGACAATTCACCCCTCCACTTT. This gives the protein CASSEAGDNSPLHF.